These 5 T cell receptor beta chains originate from one sample sequenced in a study of blood T cell repertoires in COVID-19. The data were produced by immunoSEQ multiplex PCR, yet TCRdb's version contains in-frame clones alone and is incomplete. The sample lists about 250,000 clones, around 86% occurring once. Specimen: PBMCs or T cells enriched from blood (not recorded which). The receptors were gathered from a middle-aged man who had recovered from COVID-19.

The rearrangement links TRBV6-5 to TRBJ2-2, with 7 bases aligning to TRBD1. V dropped 7 bases and J dropped 4; count of bases not matched to a gene: 6. Germline V lookup: CDR1 MNHEY, CDR2 SVGAGI. This CDR3 is 14 amino acids long. CDR3 sequence (DNA): TGTGCCAGCACGAAGGGGGCGAGCACCGGGGAGCTGTTTTTT. Translating it yields CASTKGASTGELFF.

V is TRBV7-9 and J is TRBJ1-2; D is undetermined. Germline V CDR1 and CDR2: SEHNR, FQNEAQ (reference sequence). Between the trimmed V and J ends, which lost 1 base and 8 bases, there was a span of 14 bases. This CDR3 has 14 residues. CDR3 coding DNA: TGTGCCAGCAGCTTAGGAACGGGGTCGAGGGGCTACACCTTC. Its translation: CASSLGTGSRGYTF.

The count of this clone is one. The gene calls are TRBV11-1 and TRBJ2-3, with D possibly TRBD1 on 6 matching bases. The CDR3 is made up of 13 amino acids. The V end lost 3 bases, the J end lost 9 bases, and 13 bases lay between the germline ends. The germline gives CDR1 SGHAT, CDR2 FQDESV (reference sequence). The CDR3 loop is CASSFRGEWTQYF. CDR3 bases: TGTGCCAGCAGCTTCAGGGGTGAATGGACGCAGTATTTT.

The genes are TRBV2 and TRBJ1-2; D uncertain. The CDR3 runs 11 residues. V shed 6 bases and J shed 8 bases, with 10 bases lying between them. The germline V gene encodes CDR1 SNHLY and CDR2 FYNNEI. CDR3 in amino acids: CASRGPRGYTF. For the CDR3, the DNA is TGTGCCAGCAGGGGCCCACGAGGCTACACCTTC.

This rearrangement joins TRBV6-5 to TRBJ1-3; TRBD1 is a possible D gene (5 bases). Trimming removed 8 bases from V and 1 base from J, with 12 bases in between. The CDR3 is made up of 14 amino acids. The germline V gene has CDR1 MNHEY and CDR2 SVGAGI. Here the CDR3 DNA reads TGTGCCAGCCGTAAGGCAGGGTCTGGAAACACCATATATTTT. Amino acid sequence: CASRKAGSGNTIYF.